The sequence of this T cell receptor beta chain was determined in a study of T-cell reconstitution after alpha-beta-depleted transplantation in children. The CDR3 has 16 residues. The ends lost 4 bases at V and 2 bases at J; junction bases unmatched: 8. Germline lookup yields CDR1 SGHAT and CDR2 FQDESV (reference sequence). Researchers prepared the TCRbeta library using unique molecular identifiers, the study reports. One entry per CDR3 protein, called by TCRdb with MiXCR from the PCR reads. The sample shows about 500,000 distinct CDR3 sequences, about 30% of them seen only once. V gene TRBV11-1 combines with J gene TRBJ1-2; TRBD1 aligns across 9 bases. The sequencing here drew on PBMCs from the stem cell graft donor, taken from the stem cell graft. The source of this sequence is a human donor who donated a stem cell graft to a child with aplastic anemia. The CDR3 bases are TGTGCCAGCAGCTCACGGACAGGGGAGTTCAACTATGGCTACACCTTC. Its protein product is CASSSRTGEFNYGYTF.